A selection of T cell receptor beta chains follows, all from one sample in a study of shared clonotypes between healthy human individuals. Clones were sequenced by immunoSEQ multiplex PCR, and TCRdb holds only the in-frame ones, with some missing. The sample holds roughly 2 million clones; roughly 95% are singletons and the top ten take roughly 1%. Sequencing was done on a sample of naive CD8+ T cells sorted from blood. The origin of the receptors is a man aged 18 to 30 in good health. CDR3s leave out the opening cysteine and the closing phenylalanine or tryptophan. The order of the fields is J gene, V gene, CDR3 length, CDR3 protein.

J gene: TRBJ1-6
V gene: TRBV9
CDR3 length: 11
CDR3 protein: ASGGPEGSPLH

J gene: TRBJ1-6
V gene: TRBV28
CDR3 length: 12
CDR3 protein: ASLGLSYNSPLH

J gene: TRBJ1-1
V gene: TRBV21-1
CDR3 length: 12
CDR3 protein: ASSSKGHNTEAF

J gene: TRBJ2-7
V gene: TRBV19
CDR3 length: 13
CDR3 protein: ASSLRQGTVYEQY

J gene: TRBJ2-5
V gene: TRBV6-5
CDR3 length: 13
CDR3 protein: ASSYRAGSGETQY

J gene: TRBJ2-1
V gene: TRBV19
CDR3 length: 12
CDR3 protein: ASSISGSGYEQF

J gene: TRBJ2-7
V gene: TRBV4-1
CDR3 length: 14
CDR3 protein: ASSQAFGAGSYEQY

J gene: TRBJ2-7
V gene: TRBV4-1
CDR3 length: 15
CDR3 protein: ASSQVYGSDPSYEQY

J gene: TRBJ2-3
V gene: TRBV6-1
CDR3 length: 15
CDR3 protein: ASSEAETSGRGDTQY

J gene: TRBJ2-1
V gene: TRBV27
CDR3 length: 14
CDR3 protein: ASRLSVTYGLNEQF

J gene: TRBJ2-7
V gene: TRBV14
CDR3 length: 14
CDR3 protein: ASSQIGTGDTYEQY

J gene: TRBJ2-1
V gene: TRBV30
CDR3 length: 10
CDR3 protein: AWSVRGLEQF

J gene: TRBJ2-7
V gene: TRBV5-6
CDR3 length: 12
CDR3 protein: ASSWDRGPYEQY

J gene: TRBJ2-7
V gene: TRBV6-6
CDR3 length: 11
CDR3 protein: ASSKKTSYEQY

J gene: TRBJ2-7
V gene: TRBV7-6
CDR3 length: 12
CDR3 protein: ASSLRVDGHEQY

J gene: TRBJ1-1
V gene: TRBV29-1
CDR3 length: 13
CDR3 protein: SVDSKGIGGTEAF

J gene: TRBJ2-7
V gene: TRBV19
CDR3 length: 11
CDR3 protein: ASSLGLLYEQY

J gene: TRBJ2-7
V gene: TRBV19
CDR3 length: 12
CDR3 protein: ASSLTTPSYEQY

J gene: TRBJ2-7
V gene: TRBV5-1
CDR3 length: 13
CDR3 protein: ASSFRQGHLYEQY

J gene: TRBJ2-3
V gene: TRBV7-3
CDR3 length: 12
CDR3 protein: ASSDGDNTDTQY

J gene: TRBJ2-3
V gene: TRBV7-9
CDR3 length: 11
CDR3 protein: ASTAPSTDTQY

J gene: TRBJ1-1
V gene: TRBV29-1
CDR3 length: 8
CDR3 protein: SVVDTEAF

J gene: TRBJ2-5
V gene: TRBV5-6
CDR3 length: 13
CDR3 protein: ASSPGGVVVETQY

J gene: TRBJ1-1
V gene: TRBV5-1
CDR3 length: 13
CDR3 protein: ASSFYTGSGTEAF

J gene: TRBJ2-7
V gene: TRBV30
CDR3 length: 11
CDR3 protein: AGRGTGGHEQY

J gene: TRBJ2-3
V gene: TRBV4-1
CDR3 length: 18
CDR3 protein: ASSQSLTSGGSRGTDTQY

J gene: TRBJ2-1
V gene: TRBV14
CDR3 length: 9
CDR3 protein: ASSSYNEQF

J gene: TRBJ1-5
V gene: TRBV19
CDR3 length: 14
CDR3 protein: ASRFFHRDSNQPQH